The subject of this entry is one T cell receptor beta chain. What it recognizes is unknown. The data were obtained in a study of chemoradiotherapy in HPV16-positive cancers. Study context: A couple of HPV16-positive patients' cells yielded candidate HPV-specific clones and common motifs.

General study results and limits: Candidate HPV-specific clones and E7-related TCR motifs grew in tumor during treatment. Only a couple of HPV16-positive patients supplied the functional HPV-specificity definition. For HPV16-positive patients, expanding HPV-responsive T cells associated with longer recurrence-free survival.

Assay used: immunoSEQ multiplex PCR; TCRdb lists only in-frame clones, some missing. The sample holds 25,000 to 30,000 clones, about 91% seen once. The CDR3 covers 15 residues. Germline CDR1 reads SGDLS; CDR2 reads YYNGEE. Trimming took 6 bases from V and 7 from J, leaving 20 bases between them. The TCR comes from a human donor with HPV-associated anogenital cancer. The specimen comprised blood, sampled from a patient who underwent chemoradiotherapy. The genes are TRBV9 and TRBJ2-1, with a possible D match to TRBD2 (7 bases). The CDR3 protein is CASTRGGGIGNEQFF. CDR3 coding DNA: TGTGCCAGCACCCGAGGGGGGGGTATAGGAAATGAGCAGTTCTTC.